This TCR beta chain was sequenced during a study of blood T cell repertoires in COVID-19. Study details: Some COVID-19 samples were acute and others convalescent; all came from the United States, Italy and Spain. T cells, B-cell-depleted T cells, or PBMCs provided the cDNA or gDNA that served as material.

Germline CDR1 reads GTSNPN; CDR2 reads SVGIG (reference sequence). The CDR3 runs to 13 residues. The germline V and J ends were trimmed by 3 bases and 3 bases, with 9 bases remaining between them. Per the authors' pipeline: Nucleated cell number was recorded as an estimate derived from reference gene primer amplification. Profiled with immunoSEQ multiplex PCR; TCRdb holds only in-frame clones, not every one. V and J calls and clone size are those listed in that table; D and trimming were worked out from the DNA. This sample has about 210,000 clones, with roughly 88% found just once. The chain employs TRBV30 and TRBJ1-5; D gene uncertain. This TCR came from a man aged 18 to 30 with active or convalescent COVID-19. Sequencing was carried out using peripheral blood. CDR3 sequence reads: CAWSPQDNQPQHF. As DNA, the CDR3 is TGTGCCTGGAGCCCCCAGGACAATCAGCCCCAGCATTTT.